This TCR beta chain comes out of a study of T-cell memory formation after mild COVID-19. This CDR3 has 13 amino acids. In germline, CDR1 is DFQATT, CDR2 SNEGSKA (reference sequence). The V gene lost 3 bases and the J gene lost 8 bases, with 11 bases spanning the gap. TCRdb reanalysed the 5' RACE reads using MiXCR and keeps one entry per CDR3 protein. The sample holds under 400,000 distinct CDR3 sequences, under 30% seen once. The sequence derives from an adult woman who had mild COVID-19 (a few samples of this study predate the infection). Cell type and time point are not known. The chain employs TRBV20-1 and TRBJ1-6; TRBD1 is a possible D gene (6 bases). Material for sequencing was PBMCs or a T cell subset sorted from them (not recorded which). The DNA for the CDR3 is TGCAGTGCTAGCCCGGGGGCCGATTCACCCCTCCACTTT. Its protein product is CSASPGADSPLHF.